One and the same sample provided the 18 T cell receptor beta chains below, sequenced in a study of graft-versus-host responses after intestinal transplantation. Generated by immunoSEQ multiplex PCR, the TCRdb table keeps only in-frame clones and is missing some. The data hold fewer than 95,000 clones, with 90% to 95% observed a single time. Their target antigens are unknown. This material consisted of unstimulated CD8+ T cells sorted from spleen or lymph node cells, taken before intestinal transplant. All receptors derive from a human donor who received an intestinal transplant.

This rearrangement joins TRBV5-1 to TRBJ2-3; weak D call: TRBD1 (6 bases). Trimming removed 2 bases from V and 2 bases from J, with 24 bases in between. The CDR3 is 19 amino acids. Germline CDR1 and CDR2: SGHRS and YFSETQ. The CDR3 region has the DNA TGCGCCAGCAGCTTAATTGGGTCGTTGGCAGGGGTCCACACAGATACGCAGTATTTT. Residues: CASSLIGSLAGVHTDTQYF.

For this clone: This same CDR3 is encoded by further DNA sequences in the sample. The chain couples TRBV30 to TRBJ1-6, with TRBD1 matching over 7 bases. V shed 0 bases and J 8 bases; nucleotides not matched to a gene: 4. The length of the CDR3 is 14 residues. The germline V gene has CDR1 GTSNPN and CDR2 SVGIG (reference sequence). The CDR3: CAWSVLTGYSPLHF. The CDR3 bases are TGTGCCTGGAGTGTACTGACAGGGTATTCACCCCTCCACTTT.

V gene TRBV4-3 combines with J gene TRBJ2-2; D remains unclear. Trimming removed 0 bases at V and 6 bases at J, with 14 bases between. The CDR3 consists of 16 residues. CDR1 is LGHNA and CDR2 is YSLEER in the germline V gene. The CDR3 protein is CASSQDSLGQAGELFF. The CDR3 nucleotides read TGCGCCAGCAGCCAAGACTCTTTGGGCCAGGCCGGGGAGCTGTTTTTT.

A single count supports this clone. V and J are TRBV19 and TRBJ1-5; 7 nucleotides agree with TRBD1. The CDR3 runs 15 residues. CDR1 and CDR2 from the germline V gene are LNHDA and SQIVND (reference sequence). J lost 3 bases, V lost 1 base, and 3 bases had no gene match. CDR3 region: CASSIVGTANQPQHF. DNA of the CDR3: TGTGCCAGTAGTATAGTCGGGACAGCCAATCAGCCCCAGCATTTT.

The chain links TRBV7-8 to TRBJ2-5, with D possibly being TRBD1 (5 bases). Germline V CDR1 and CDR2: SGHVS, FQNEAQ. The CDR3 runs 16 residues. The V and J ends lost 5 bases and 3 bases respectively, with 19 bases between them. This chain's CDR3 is CASSDRQSGVKETQYF. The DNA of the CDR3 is TGTGCCAGCAGCGATAGACAGAGTGGGGTCAAAGAGACCCAGTACTTC.

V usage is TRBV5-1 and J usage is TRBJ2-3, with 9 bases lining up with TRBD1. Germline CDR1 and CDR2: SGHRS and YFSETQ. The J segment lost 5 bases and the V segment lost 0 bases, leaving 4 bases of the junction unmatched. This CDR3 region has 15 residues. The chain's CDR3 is CASSLATTGGDTQYF. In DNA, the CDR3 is TGCGCCAGCAGCTTGGCGACGACAGGGGGAGATACGCAGTATTTT.

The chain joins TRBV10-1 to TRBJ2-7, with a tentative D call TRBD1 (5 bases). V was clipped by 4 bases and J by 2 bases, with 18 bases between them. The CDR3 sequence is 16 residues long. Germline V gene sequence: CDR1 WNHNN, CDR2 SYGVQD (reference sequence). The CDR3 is CASSVAIPTDTYEQYF. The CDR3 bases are TGCGCCAGCAGTGTCGCCATACCGACAGATACCTACGAGCAGTACTTC.

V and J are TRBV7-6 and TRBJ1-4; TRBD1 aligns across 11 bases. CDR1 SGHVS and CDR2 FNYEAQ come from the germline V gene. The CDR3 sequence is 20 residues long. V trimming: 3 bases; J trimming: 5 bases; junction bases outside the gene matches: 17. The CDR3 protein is CASSFPSSSGQGVLNEKLFF. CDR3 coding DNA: TGTGCCAGCAGCTTCCCAAGCTCCTCGGGACAGGGGGTATTAAATGAAAAACTGTTTTTT. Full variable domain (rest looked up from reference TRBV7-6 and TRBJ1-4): GAGVSQSPRYKVTKRGQDVALRCDPISGHVSLYWYRQALGQGPEFLTYFNYEAQQDKSGLPNDRFSAERPEGSISTLTIQRTEQRDSAMYRCASSFPSSSGQGVLNEKLFFGSGTQLSVL.

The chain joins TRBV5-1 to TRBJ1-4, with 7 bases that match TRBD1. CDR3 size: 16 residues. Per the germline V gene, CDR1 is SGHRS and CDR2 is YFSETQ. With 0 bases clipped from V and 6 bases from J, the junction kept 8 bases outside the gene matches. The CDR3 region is CASSLARQGSDEKLFF. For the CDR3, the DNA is TGCGCCAGCAGCTTGGCCAGACAGGGATCGGATGAAAAACTGTTTTTT.

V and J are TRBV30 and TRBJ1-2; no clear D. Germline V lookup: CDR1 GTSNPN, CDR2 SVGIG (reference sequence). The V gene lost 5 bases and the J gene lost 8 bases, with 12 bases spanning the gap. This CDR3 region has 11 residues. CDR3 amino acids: CAWLDFRGYTF. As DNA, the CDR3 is TGTGCCTGGCTAGACTTCCGGGGCTACACCTTC.

The CDR3 DNA is TGTGCCAGCAGCTCTAGCGGGGATACGCAGTATTTT. Residues: CASSSSGDTQYF. The chain combines TRBV7-9 with TRBJ2-3; 8 bases align to TRBD2. The CDR3 runs to 12 residues. Germline CDR1 reads SEHNR; CDR2 reads FQNEAQ (reference sequence). Germline trimming cut 4 bases from V and 6 bases from J; bases unmatched to any gene: 0.

CDR3 protein: CASSQGVAGQSSYEQYF. The CDR3 DNA is TGCGCCAGCAGCCAAGGGGTGGCGGGACAGAGCTCCTACGAGCAGTACTTC. The chain carries TRBV4-1 and TRBJ2-7, with a possible D match to TRBD1 (7 bases). The V end lost 1 base, the J end lost 0 bases, and 16 bases lay between the germline ends. The CDR3 is 17 amino acids. Germline CDR1 MGHRA, CDR2 YSYEKL.

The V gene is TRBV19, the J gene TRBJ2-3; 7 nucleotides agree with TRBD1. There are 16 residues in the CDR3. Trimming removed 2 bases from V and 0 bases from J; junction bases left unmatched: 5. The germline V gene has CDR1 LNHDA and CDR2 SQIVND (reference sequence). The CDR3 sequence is CASSITGAASTDTQYF. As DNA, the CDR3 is TGTGCCAGTAGTATAACAGGGGCCGCTAGCACAGATACGCAGTATTTT. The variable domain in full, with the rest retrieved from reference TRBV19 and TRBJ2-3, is DGGITQSPKYLFRKEGQNVTLSCEQNLNHDAMYWYRQDPGQGLRLIYYSQIVNDFQKGDIAEGYSVSREKKESFPLTVTSAQKNPTAFYLCASSITGAASTDTQYFGPGTRLTVL.

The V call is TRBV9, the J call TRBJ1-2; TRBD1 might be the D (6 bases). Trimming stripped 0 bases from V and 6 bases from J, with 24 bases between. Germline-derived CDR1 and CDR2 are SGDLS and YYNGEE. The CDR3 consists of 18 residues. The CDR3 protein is CASSVADGTQRPENGYTF. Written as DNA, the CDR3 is TGTGCCAGCAGCGTAGCTGATGGGACACAGCGACCCGAAAATGGCTACACCTTC.

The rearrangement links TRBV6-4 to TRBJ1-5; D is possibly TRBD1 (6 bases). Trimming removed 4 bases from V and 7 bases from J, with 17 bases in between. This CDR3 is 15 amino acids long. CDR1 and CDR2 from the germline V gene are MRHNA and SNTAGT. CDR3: CASSVSSTGNQPQHF. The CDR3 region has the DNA TGTGCCAGCAGTGTATCCTCAACAGGGAACCAGCCCCAGCATTTT.

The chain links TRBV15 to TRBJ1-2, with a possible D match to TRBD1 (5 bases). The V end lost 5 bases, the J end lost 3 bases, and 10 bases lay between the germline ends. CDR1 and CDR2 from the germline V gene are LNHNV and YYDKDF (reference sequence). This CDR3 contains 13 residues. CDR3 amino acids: CATSQGRDYGYTF. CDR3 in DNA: TGTGCCACCAGCCAAGGCAGGGACTATGGCTACACCTTC.

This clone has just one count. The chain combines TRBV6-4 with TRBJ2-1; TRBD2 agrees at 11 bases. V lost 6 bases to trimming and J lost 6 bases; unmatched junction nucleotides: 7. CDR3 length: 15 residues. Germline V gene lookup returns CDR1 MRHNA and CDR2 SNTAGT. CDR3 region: CASRELAGVLNEQFF. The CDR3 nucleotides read TGTGCCAGCAGGGAACTAGCGGGGGTCCTCAATGAGCAGTTCTTC.

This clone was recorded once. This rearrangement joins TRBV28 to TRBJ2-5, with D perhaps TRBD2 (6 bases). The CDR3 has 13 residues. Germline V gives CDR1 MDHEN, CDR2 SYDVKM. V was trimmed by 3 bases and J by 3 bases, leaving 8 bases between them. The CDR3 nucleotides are TGTGCCAGCAGTTTGGAGGGAGAAGAGACCCAGTACTTC. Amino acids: CASSLEGEETQYF.